This is a list of T cell receptor beta chains from one sample in a study of identical twins. One entry per CDR3 protein results from TCRdb running MiXCR on the 5' RACE reads. This table has some 440,000 distinct CDR3 sequences, approximately 24% appearing once. The same data also went into a second study, on T cells expressing NK-cell markers.

The sample comprised CD4+ T cells sorted from blood. The receptors stem from a young woman in good health. CDR3s include the opening cysteine and the closing phenylalanine or tryptophan. A D gene is named only where the DNA matches it firmly. Clone size is stated in some rows and not others, as once, few, many or a class when expanded.

cdr3_nt,cdr3_aa,d_call,j_call,clone_size,v_call
TGTGCCAGCCGGGGGGGTAGCGGGATGGCGGATACGCAGTATTTT,CASRGGSGMADTQYF,TRBD2,TRBJ2-3,few,TRBV27
TGTGCCACCAACAGGGGGCGCCTTCTACGGCTTGCGAACACCGGGGAGCTGTTTTTT,CATNRGRLLRLANTGELFF,TRBD1,TRBJ2-2,few,TRBV24-1
TGTGCCAGCAGCACCCGGACAGGGGTGGACACCGGGGAGCTGTTTTTT,CASSTRTGVDTGELFF,TRBD1,TRBJ2-2,few,TRBV7-8
TGTGCCAGCGGACAGTCTATCGCCAAAAACATTCAGTACTTC,CASGQSIAKNIQYF,-,TRBJ2-4,-,TRBV6-1
TGTGCCAGCAGTTACTTAGCCGGGACTAGCGGTGCCTACGAGCAGTACTTC,CASSYLAGTSGAYEQYF,TRBD2,TRBJ2-7,few,TRBV6-2/TRBV6-3
TGCAGTGCTATGGGGGCCGGCTCCTACAATGAGCAGTTCTTC,CSAMGAGSYNEQFF,-,TRBJ2-1,few,TRBV20-1
TGTGCTAGTGGGAGGGGACTAGCGCCTTACAATGAGCAGTTCTTC,CASGRGLAPYNEQFF,TRBD2,TRBJ2-1,few,TRBV12-5
TGTGCCAGCAGTTACTCAGTGACAGATTACACCGGGGAGCTGTTTTTT,CASSYSVTDYTGELFF,-,TRBJ2-2,-,TRBV6-2/TRBV6-3
TGTGCCAGCAGGATCAGGGGTATGAACACTGAAGCTTTCTTT,CASRIRGMNTEAFF,-,TRBJ1-1,-,TRBV12-3/TRBV12-4
TGTGCCAGCAGCCAAGGGCTAGCGGGGGACTTGAATGAGCAGTTCTTC,CASSQGLAGDLNEQFF,TRBD2,TRBJ2-1,-,TRBV4-2
TGTGCCAGCAGCTTACCCGGGACAAGACAAGAGACCCAGTACTTC,CASSLPGTRQETQYF,-,TRBJ2-5,-,TRBV7-2
TGTGCCAGCAGTCGACAGGGTAGCGAAAAACTGTTTTTT,CASSRQGSEKLFF,TRBD1,TRBJ1-4,-,TRBV6-1
TGTGCCAGCAGTTTAGCGCGGAGTAAAACTGAAGCTTTCTTT,CASSLARSKTEAFF,-,TRBJ1-1,many,TRBV12-3/TRBV12-4
TGCGCCAGCAGCTTGGGGGTGGTATTATCCGGGGGCTCTGAAGCTTTCTTT,CASSLGVVLSGGSEAFF,-,TRBJ1-1,few,TRBV5-1
TGTGCCAGCAGCTTGAGAACCCGCGAAGCTTTCTTT,CASSLRTREAFF,-,TRBJ1-1,-,TRBV5-6
TGCAGTGCTCCGGATCGGGGCAATGAGCAGTTCTTC,CSAPDRGNEQFF,-,TRBJ2-1,few,TRBV20-1
TGCAGTGCTAGTTCAGACAGGGAGATCCAGCATTTT,CSASSDREIQHF,TRBD1,TRBJ1-5,many,TRBV20-1
TGTGCCAGCCCTGCGGCAACTAATGAAAAACTGTTTTTT,CASPAATNEKLFF,-,TRBJ1-4,few,TRBV21-1
TGCAGTGCTGGATCCCCCCTAGCGGGGGACTCCTACGAGCAGTACTTC,CSAGSPLAGDSYEQYF,TRBD2,TRBJ2-7,-,TRBV20-1
TGTGCCAGCAGCTTAGCGACCGGAGTCGAGCAGTACTTC,CASSLATGVEQYF,-,TRBJ2-7,few,TRBV7-2
TGTGCCAGCAGGTTACAGAGACCCTATGGCTACACCTTC,CASRLQRPYGYTF,-,TRBJ1-2,-,TRBV12-3/TRBV12-4
TGTGCCAGCAGTCCCTTCGGGACTAGCGGGGACAATGAGCAGTTCTTC,CASSPFGTSGDNEQFF,TRBD2,TRBJ2-1,-,TRBV7-3
TGTGCCACCTCGACTTCCGGGACAGTGACCTCCTATAATTCACCCCTCCACTTT,CATSTSGTVTSYNSPLHF,TRBD1,TRBJ1-6,-,TRBV19
TGTGCCAGCAGTTACATTGGGGGGCGGGGAAATGAGCAGTTCTTC,CASSYIGGRGNEQFF,-,TRBJ2-1,-,TRBV6-5
TGTGCCAGCAGTTTATCTTTGCCAGGATCTGGTCAAGAGACCCAGTACTTC,CASSLSLPGSGQETQYF,-,TRBJ2-5,few,TRBV28
TGTGCCAGCAGCCAAGAGTGGACTAGCGGTACGCAGTATTTT,CASSQEWTSGTQYF,TRBD2,TRBJ2-3,-,TRBV14
TGTGCCATCAGTGATAGTAGGTTAGAACAGTTTCGCTCGCCCGAACAAGAGACCCAGTACTTC,CAISDSRLEQFRSPEQETQYF,-,TRBJ2-5,-,TRBV10-3
TGCAGTGCTAGAGATTTATCAGGACTAGCGGGAGGGAACTCCTACAATGAGCAGTTCTTC,CSARDLSGLAGGNSYNEQFF,TRBD2,TRBJ2-1,-,TRBV20-1
TGCGCCAGCAGCTTCGGACAGGGCACAGCTTTCTTT,CASSFGQGTAFF,TRBD1,TRBJ1-1,-,TRBV5-1
TGTGCCAGCAGTCCACGACCAGAGGGAGGGCAACAGTACTTC,CASSPRPEGGQQYF,TRBD2,TRBJ2-5,-,TRBV25-1
TGCAGTGCGCCCCGCGGAGCTAGCGGCTCCTCCTACAATGAGCAGTTCTTC,CSAPRGASGSSYNEQFF,TRBD2,TRBJ2-1,few,TRBV20-1
TGTGCCAGCAGCTTCTCGAACGGGGAGCTGTTTTTT,CASSFSNGELFF,-,TRBJ2-2,few,TRBV7-3
TGTGCCAGCAGCTTAGGAGGGACCCTACCGAATTTT,CASSLGGTLPNF,-,TRBJ2-3,few,TRBV7-2
TGCGCCAGCAGCTCGGCCATAGGGGGCTACGAGCAGTACTTC,CASSSAIGGYEQYF,-,TRBJ2-7,few,TRBV5-1
TGTGCCAGCAGCTTAACGTCTCGGGCACCCCTCCACTTT,CASSLTSRAPLHF,-,TRBJ1-6,-,TRBV14
TGTGCCAGCAGCCGGGGCAGGGGGGATGAGCAGTTCTTC,CASSRGRGDEQFF,-,TRBJ2-1,-,TRBV7-9
TGTGCCAGCAGCGGCCCCGGACAAGATACAGATACGCAGTATTTT,CASSGPGQDTDTQYF,-,TRBJ2-3,-,TRBV11-2
TGCAGTGCTAGAGTTTTGGGGGAGGGAACGAACACAGATACGCAGTATTTT,CSARVLGEGTNTDTQYF,TRBD2,TRBJ2-3,-,TRBV20-1
TGTGCCAGCAGTCCAGCACGTCACTATGGCTACACCTTC,CASSPARHYGYTF,-,TRBJ1-2,few,TRBV28
TGTGCCAGCAGTTACGGGACTAGGTACAATGAGCAGTTCTTC,CASSYGTRYNEQFF,TRBD2,TRBJ2-1,few,TRBV11-2
TGTGCCAGCAGGTTAGAGGGATCCGCTGGCTACACCTTC,CASRLEGSAGYTF,-,TRBJ1-2,few,TRBV12-3/TRBV12-4
TGCGCCAGCACGGGAGGGGGACAATCCTACAATGAGCAGTTCTTC,CASTGGGQSYNEQFF,TRBD2,TRBJ2-1,-,TRBV5-1
TGTGCCAGCACCAGGACAGCAAACTATGGCTACACCTTC,CASTRTANYGYTF,-,TRBJ1-2,-,TRBV12-3/TRBV12-4
TGTGCCAGCAGCTCCCCGGGGAACCAAGAGACCCAGTACTTC,CASSSPGNQETQYF,-,TRBJ2-5,-,TRBV5-5
TGTGCCAGCAGCTCTTTGGGCAGGGAGGGTGTTACGCAGTATTTT,CASSSLGREGVTQYF,TRBD2,TRBJ2-3,-,TRBV11-3
TGTGCCAGCACTCTATACAGGGGGGATAATTCACCCCTCCACTTT,CASTLYRGDNSPLHF,TRBD1,TRBJ1-6,many,TRBV7-2
TGCGCCAGCAGCTTGGTAGACGAGCGCTACGAGCAGTACTTC,CASSLVDERYEQYF,-,TRBJ2-7,few,TRBV5-1
TGTGCCAGCAGTTACATCAGGGGAGGGCCTTCCTACGAGCAGTACTTC,CASSYIRGGPSYEQYF,-,TRBJ2-7,-,TRBV6-2/TRBV6-3
TGTGCCAGCAGTTACAGGGCAGGGGGAAGCACAGATACGCAGTATTTT,CASSYRAGGSTDTQYF,TRBD1,TRBJ2-3,-,TRBV6-5
TGTGCCAGCAGCGTAGGCCCGGGCTACACTGAAGCTTTCTTT,CASSVGPGYTEAFF,-,TRBJ1-1,few,TRBV9
TGTGCCACCAGCACCTATGGGGGGGGGACGTCCTACAATGAGCAGTTCTTC,CATSTYGGGTSYNEQFF,TRBD2,TRBJ2-1,few,TRBV15